These T cell receptor beta chains were read from a single sample in a study of OX40 agonist ivuxolimab in advanced cancers. Assay used: immunoSEQ multiplex PCR; TCRdb lists only in-frame clones, some missing. This sample has some 30,000 clones, with approximately 91% found just once. The sample consisted of CD4+ or CD8+ T cells sorted from blood, taken in a trial of the OX40 agonist ivuxolimab. The source of these receptors is an adult with an advanced solid tumor such as melanoma, head and neck, liver or kidney cancer. Both conserved end residues are part of each CDR3. A D gene is named only where the DNA matches it firmly. Size is stated for part of the rows, as once, few or many counts, or as a class when the clone is expanded.

>TRBD1|TRBV7-6|NA|TRBJ2-1
CASRPNDRGSYNEQFF
TGTGCCAGCAGACCTAATGACAGGGGTTCCTACAATGAGCAGTTCTTC
>NA|TRBV7-6|NA|TRBJ1-3
CASSPLLTYASGNTIYF
TGTGCCAGCAGCCCGCTTCTGACCTATGCCTCTGGAAACACCATATATTTT
>NA|TRBV27|NA|TRBJ1-5
CASSLSVPGPNQPQHF
TGTGCCAGCAGTTTATCAGTACCGGGCCCCAATCAGCCCCAGCATTTT
>NA|TRBV5-8|once|TRBJ2-7
CASSFYSYEQYF
TGTGCCAGCAGCTTTTATTCCTACGAGCAGTACTTC
>TRBD2|TRBV7-7|NA|TRBJ2-1
CASSLGLAGYNEQFF
TGTGCCAGCAGCTTAGGGCTAGCGGGTTACAATGAGCAGTTCTTC
>NA|TRBV9|NA|TRBJ1-6
CASSVGNNSPLHF
TGTGCCAGCAGCGTAGGGAATAATTCACCCCTCCACTTT
>NA|TRBV7-6|NA|TRBJ2-6
CASSLEGHPSGANVLTF
TGTGCCAGCAGCTTAGAAGGACACCCCTCTGGGGCCAACGTCCTGACTTTC
>NA|TRBV15|NA|TRBJ2-5
CATSGEQHQQETQYF
TGTGCCACCAGCGGTGAACAGCACCAGCAAGAGACCCAGTACTTC
>NA|TRBV7-6|once|TRBJ1-1
CASSPSSRAGNTEAFF
TGTGCCAGCAGCCCCAGTTCAAGGGCAGGGAACACTGAAGCTTTCTTT
>NA|TRBV9|NA|TRBJ2-7
CASSAEGGTSYEQYF
TGTGCCAGCAGCGCGGAGGGGGGGACCTCCTACGAGCAGTACTTC
>NA|TRBV27|NA|TRBJ2-5
CASRPRRPQETQYF
TGTGCCAGCAGACCTCGACGGCCCCAAGAGACCCAGTACTTC
>NA|TRBV14|NA|TRBJ2-7
CASSHWDGYEQYF
TGTGCCAGCAGCCATTGGGACGGCTACGAGCAGTACTTC
>NA|TRBV10-1|NA|TRBJ2-5
CASGSGSQETQYF
TGCGCCAGCGGATCCGGGTCCCAAGAGACCCAGTACTTC
>NA|TRBV6-5|NA|TRBJ1-2
CASSYKGTNYGYTF
TGTGCCAGCAGTTACAAGGGGACTAACTATGGCTACACCTTC
>TRBD2|TRBV4-2|NA|TRBJ2-7
CASSPGTSTYEQYF
TGTGCCAGCAGCCCCGGGACTAGCACCTACGAGCAGTACTTC
>NA|TRBV11-2|NA|TRBJ2-2
CASSLVASTGELFF
TGTGCCAGCAGCTTAGTAGCTTCCACCGGGGAGCTGTTTTTT
>NA|TRBV7-3|NA|TRBJ1-6
CASSSTVHNSPLHF
TGTGCCAGCAGCTCTACGGTTCATAATTCACCCCTCCACTTT
>NA|TRBV4-1|once|TRBJ2-7
CASSQGARTYEQYF
TGCGCCAGCAGCCAAGGCGCAAGAACCTACGAGCAGTACTTC
>NA|TRBV5-1|NA|TRBJ1-4
CASSLVGGIEEKLFF
TGCGCCAGCAGCTTGGTTGGGGGCATAGAGGAAAAACTGTTTTTT
>NA|TRBV6-5|NA|TRBJ2-1
CASSRQGYNEQFF
TGTGCCAGCAGTCGGCAGGGCTACAATGAGCAGTTCTTC
>TRBD1|TRBV19|NA|TRBJ2-7
CASGTGGYEQYF
TGTGCCAGTGGGACAGGGGGCTACGAGCAGTACTTC
>NA|TRBV29-1|NA|TRBJ2-2
CSVVLLGQGNTGELFF
TGCAGCGTTGTCTTGCTAGGGCAGGGTAACACCGGGGAGCTGTTTTTT
>NA|TRBV27|NA|TRBJ2-7
CASSWTGSYEQYF
TGTGCCAGCAGTTGGACGGGTTCCTACGAGCAGTACTTC
>NA|TRBV11-3|NA|TRBJ2-5
CASSLEATYQETQYF
TGTGCCAGCAGCTTAGAGGCCACCTACCAAGAGACCCAGTACTTC
>TRBD2|TRBV4-3|NA|TRBJ2-1
CASSQTSSGSGNEQFF
TGCGCCAGCAGCCAAACCTCTAGCGGGAGTGGCAATGAGCAGTTCTTC
>NA|TRBV9|once|TRBJ1-5
CASSTPQIGCNQPQHF
TGTGCCAGCAGCACCCCCCAAATAGGATGCAATCAGCCCCAGCATTTT
>NA|TRBV28|NA|TRBJ2-5
CASSSDQETQYF
TGTGCCAGCAGTAGTGATCAAGAGACCCAGTACTTC
>NA|TRBV14|NA|TRBJ2-1
CASSQRNEQFF
TGTGCCAGCAGCCAACGAAATGAGCAGTTCTTC
>NA|TRBV5-1|NA|TRBJ1-2
CASSLKRGNYGYTF
TGCGCCAGCAGCTTGAAAAGGGGGAACTATGGCTACACCTTC
>TRBD2|TRBV7-7|NA|TRBJ2-5
CASSFSGSRETQYF
TGTGCCAGCAGCTTCAGCGGGAGTAGGGAGACCCAGTACTTC
>NA|TRBV29-1|NA|TRBJ2-2
CSVPGTSAGELFF
TGCAGCGTCCCCGGGACATCGGCCGGGGAGCTGTTTTTT
>NA|TRBV6-1|NA|TRBJ2-7
CASRGTSSYEQYF
TGTGCCAGCAGAGGGACATCCTCCTACGAGCAGTACTTC